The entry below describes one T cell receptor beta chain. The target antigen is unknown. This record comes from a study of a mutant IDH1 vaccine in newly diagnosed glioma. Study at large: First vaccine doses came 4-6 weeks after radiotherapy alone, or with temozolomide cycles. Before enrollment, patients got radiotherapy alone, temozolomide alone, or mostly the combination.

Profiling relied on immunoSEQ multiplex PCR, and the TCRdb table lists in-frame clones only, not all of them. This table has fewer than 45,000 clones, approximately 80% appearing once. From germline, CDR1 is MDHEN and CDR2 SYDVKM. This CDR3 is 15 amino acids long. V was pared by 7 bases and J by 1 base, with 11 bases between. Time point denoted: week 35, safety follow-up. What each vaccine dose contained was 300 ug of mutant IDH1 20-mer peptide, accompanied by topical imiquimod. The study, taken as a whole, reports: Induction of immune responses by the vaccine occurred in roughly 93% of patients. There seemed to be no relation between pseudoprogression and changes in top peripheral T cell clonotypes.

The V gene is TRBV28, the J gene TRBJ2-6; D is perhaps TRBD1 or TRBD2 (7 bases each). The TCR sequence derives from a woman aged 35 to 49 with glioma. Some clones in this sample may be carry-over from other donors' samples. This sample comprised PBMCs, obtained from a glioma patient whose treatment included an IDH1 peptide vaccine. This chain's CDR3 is CASTQGGSGANVLTF. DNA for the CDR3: TGTGCCAGCACCCAGGGGGGGTCTGGGGCCAACGTCCTGACTTTC.